This TCR beta chain came from a study of metastatic and nonmetastatic thyroid tumors. The study's findings and limits: As reported, TCR beta diversity in blood and tumor was significantly higher in malignant thyroid tumors than in benign nodules.

This clone has only a few counts. Its antigen is not identified. TCRdb reprocessed the PCR reads using MiXCR. The table has approximately 58,000 clones, approximately 22% seen once. Thyroid surgery was preceded by no treatment in any patient. The CDR3 contains 15 residues. Germline V gene lookup returns CDR1 LNHNV and CDR2 YYDKDF (reference sequence). Deletions cut 3 bases from V and 4 bases from J, with 14 bases between. The sequence was obtained from a female donor with papillary thyroid cancer or a benign thyroid nodule (not recorded which). Some clones in this sample may be carry-over from other donors' samples. The chain links TRBV15 to TRBJ2-3; D perhaps matches TRBD1 (5 bases). The sequenced sample was blood. CDR3 amino acids: CATSSRGLGADTQYF. The CDR3 nucleotides are TGTGCCACCAGCAGTAGGGGCCTTGGCGCAGATACGCAGTATTTT.